This entry features one T cell receptor (beta chain) sequence. Cohorts were based on clinical histories the participants reported. This sample stems from a study of blood T cell repertoires in COVID-19. The CDR3 has 16 amino acids. With V trimmed by 5 bases and J by 5 bases, 13 bases remained unmatched. CDR1 and CDR2 (germline): SEHNR, FQNEAQ (reference sequence). Generated by immunoSEQ multiplex PCR, the TCRdb table keeps only in-frame clones and is missing some. The table records about 440,000 clones, roughly 87% of them present only once. The material sequenced was PBMCs or T cells enriched from blood (not recorded which). The chain is built from TRBV7-9 and TRBJ2-5; 8 nucleotides agree with TRBD2. The receptor comes from a man aged 18 to 30 who had recovered from COVID-19. The CDR3 region is CASSNIFDGGVETQYF. CDR3 bases: TGTGCCAGCAGCAATATATTTGACGGGGGGGTTGAGACCCAGTACTTC.